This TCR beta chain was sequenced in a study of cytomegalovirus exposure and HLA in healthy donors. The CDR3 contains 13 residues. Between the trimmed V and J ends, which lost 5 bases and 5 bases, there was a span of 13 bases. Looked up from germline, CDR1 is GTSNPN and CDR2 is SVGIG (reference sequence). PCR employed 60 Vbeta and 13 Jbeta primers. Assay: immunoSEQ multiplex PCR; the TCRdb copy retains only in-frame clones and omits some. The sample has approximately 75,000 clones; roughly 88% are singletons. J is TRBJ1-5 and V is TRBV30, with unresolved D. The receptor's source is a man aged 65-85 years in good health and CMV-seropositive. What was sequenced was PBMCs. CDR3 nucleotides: TGTGCCTGGGCCCGGACTGCAGATCAGCCCCAGCATTTT. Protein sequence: CAWARTADQPQHF.